The 18 T cell receptor beta chains below come from one sample, sequenced in a study of tumor-infiltrating T cells and Merkel cell polyomavirus. Study context: The T cells studied were KLL-specific CD8+ cells against Merkel polyomavirus.

Every patient's tumor was robustly positive for Merkel cell polyomavirus Large T antigen on immunohistochemistry. TCRdb's copy holds only in-frame clones and misses some; the assay was immunoSEQ multiplex PCR. Among about 25,000 clones, nearly 90% were seen once, and the ten largest hold around 2.7%. Source material: lymph node tissue. The receptors were gathered from a man between 50 and 59 years old with Merkel cell carcinoma.

V gene TRBV15 combines with J gene TRBJ1-5, with D maybe TRBD1 (6 bases). The germline V gene has CDR1 LNHNV and CDR2 YYDKDF (reference sequence). The CDR3 covers 15 residues. V lost 5 bases, J lost 3 bases, and 14 bases lay in between. The CDR3 DNA is TGTGCCACCAGCCTCCAGCAGGGGTTCAATCAGCCCCAGCATTTT. It is translated as CATSLQQGFNQPQHF. Full variable domain (outside the CDR3, taken from reference TRBV15 and TRBJ1-5): DAMVIQNPRYQVTQFGKPVTLSCSQTLNHNVMYWYQQKSSQAPKLLFHYYDKDFNNEADTPDNFQSRRPNTSFCFLDIRSPGLGDTAMYLCATSLQQGFNQPQHFGDGTRLSIL.

This chain uses TRBV10-1 with TRBJ2-2; 11 bases are a match to TRBD2. The germline V gene has CDR1 WNHNN and CDR2 SYGVQD (reference sequence). The CDR3 has 18 residues. J lost 0 bases, V lost 2 bases, and 5 bases had no gene match. CDR3 DNA: TGCGCCAGCAGTGAGCGGGTAGCGGGAGGGCCGAACACCGGGGAGCTGTTTTTT. This sequence encodes CASSERVAGGPNTGELFF.

CDR3 loop: CASSVEQGTYEQYF. The DNA of the CDR3 is TGTGCCAGCAGCGTAGAACAGGGAACCTACGAGCAGTACTTC. The chain joins TRBV9 to TRBJ2-7; the D gene is possibly TRBD1 (6 bases). V lost 0 bases and J 2 bases, leaving 9 bases between the germline ends. CDR3 length: 14 amino acids. Germline V lookup: CDR1 SGDLS, CDR2 YYNGEE.

The rearrangement links TRBV29-1 to TRBJ2-2, with 8 bases matching TRBD2. Trimming cost V 5 bases and J 8 bases; bases outside gene matches: 10. The germline CDR1 and CDR2 sequences are SQVTM and ANQGSEA. The CDR3 is made up of 14 amino acids. The CDR3 nucleotides are TGCAGCGTTCCAGCGGGGGTGCTCAATGGGGAGCTGTTTTTT. Its protein is CSVPAGVLNGELFF.

Only a few counts were recorded for this clone. V is TRBV7-9 and J is TRBJ1-1; D unclear. This CDR3 contains 14 residues. The V and J ends lost 2 bases and 5 bases respectively, with 12 bases between them. Germline values: CDR1 SEHNR, CDR2 FQNEAQ (reference sequence). The CDR3 loop reads CASSLSAGMTEAFF. The CDR3 DNA sequence: TGTGCCAGCAGCTTATCAGCGGGAATGACTGAAGCTTTCTTT.

The gene calls are TRBV5-1 and TRBJ1-3; 9 nucleotides line up with TRBD1. CDR1 and CDR2 from the germline V gene are SGHRS and YFSETQ. V trimming: 7 bases; J trimming: 0 bases; junction bases outside the gene matches: 8. The CDR3 runs 16 residues. CDR3 protein: CASGTTGGTSGNTIYF. In nucleotides, the CDR3 is TGCGCCAGCGGCACCACAGGGGGCACCTCTGGAAACACCATATATTTT.

V and J are TRBV9 and TRBJ2-1; 8 nucleotides match TRBD2. CDR1 and CDR2 from the germline V gene are SGDLS and YYNGEE. This CDR3 comprises 14 residues. J gave up 8 bases and V 3 bases, and 7 bases lay outside the gene matches. The CDR3: CASSAVSGVYEQFF. The CDR3 bases are TGTGCCAGCAGCGCAGTTAGCGGGGTCTATGAGCAGTTCTTC.

There are a few counts of this clone. This chain uses TRBV7-6 with TRBJ2-7, with 8 positions matching TRBD2. Trimming took 5 bases from V and 0 from J; bases not matched to a gene: 0. Germline V CDR1 and CDR2: SGHVS, FNYEAQ. CDR3 length: 13 residues. The CDR3 sequence is CASSSGSSYEQYF. CDR3 DNA: TGTGCCAGCAGCAGCGGGAGCTCCTACGAGCAGTACTTC.

J is TRBJ1-5 and V is TRBV6-1; 7 bases are shared with TRBD1. The germline V gene encodes CDR1 MNHNS and CDR2 SASEGT. V lost 5 bases and J lost 5; bases outside the gene matches: 9. CDR3 length: 15 amino acids. CDR3 loop: CASSKTGRSDQPQHF. DNA of the CDR3: TGTGCCAGCAGTAAGACAGGGAGGTCTGATCAGCCCCAGCATTTT.

This sequence joins TRBV7-2 and TRBJ1-2; D is possibly TRBD1 (5 bases). With 5 bases removed from V and 7 bases from J, the gap between germline ends came to 17 bases. Per germline, CDR1 SGHTA and CDR2 FQGNSA. The CDR3 extends over 14 amino acids. CDR3 in amino acids: CASSPLGGSGGYTF. CDR3 nucleotides: TGTGCCAGCAGCCCCCTCGGGGGAAGTGGTGGCTACACCTTC.

This clone was counted once. V is TRBV27 and J is TRBJ2-2, with D tentatively TRBD2 (5 bases). The ends were cut back, 5 bases at V and 3 bases at J, with 13 bases in the middle. Per the germline V gene, CDR1 is MNHEY and CDR2 is SMNVEV (reference sequence). The CDR3 length is 15 residues. CDR3 in DNA: TGTGCCAGCAGTCGCGACTATAGAGACACCGGGGAGCTGTTTTTT. This translates into CASSRDYRDTGELFF.

V gene TRBV6-1 combines with J gene TRBJ2-1; a possible D gene is TRBD1 (6 bases). Trimming shortened V by 7 bases and J by 0 bases, and 16 bases separated the two germline ends. CDR3 length: 16 amino acids. Germline V CDR1 and CDR2: MNHNS, SASEGT. The chain's CDR3 is CASTDPGQSSYNEQFF. DNA for the CDR3: TGTGCCAGCACTGACCCGGGACAAAGCTCCTACAATGAGCAGTTCTTC.

The chain links TRBV7-2 to TRBJ2-5; 11 bases match TRBD1. The junction had 4 bases not matched to a gene; V was cut back by 3 bases and J by 4 bases. The germline V gene encodes CDR1 SGHTA and CDR2 FQGNSA. The CDR3 sequence is 15 residues long. As DNA, the CDR3 is TGTGCCAGCAGCTTCGGACAGGGGGCCGGAGAGACCCAGTACTTC. Translated, it gives CASSFGQGAGETQYF.

A few counts support this clone. The V call is TRBV7-9, the J call TRBJ2-5; maybe TRBD2 (5 bases). V dropped 5 bases and J dropped 5 bases, with 15 bases sitting between them. Germline V gene data show CDR1 as SEHNR and CDR2 as FQNEAQ (reference sequence). CDR3 length equals 14 residues. The CDR3 protein is CASSVPGKTETQYF. The CDR3 bases are TGTGCCAGCAGCGTACCGGGGAAGACCGAGACCCAGTACTTC.

The chain is built from TRBV30 and TRBJ2-3; 10 positions match TRBD2. The CDR3 runs 15 residues. CDR1 and CDR2 from the germline V gene are GTSNPN and SVGIG (reference sequence). Trimming at V came to 0 bases and at J to 3 bases, leaving 3 bases not matched to a gene. CDR3 in DNA: TGTGCCTGGAGTGTACCTAGCGGGGGTACAGATACGCAGTATTTT. Residues: CAWSVPSGGTDTQYF. Full variable domain (missing parts from reference TRBV30 and TRBJ2-3): SQTIHQWPATLVQPVGSPLSLECTVEGTSNPNLYWYRQAAGRGLQLLFYSVGIGQISSEVPQNLSASRPQDRQFILSSKKLLLSDSGFYLCAWSVPSGGTDTQYFGPGTRLTVL.

This clone was recorded only once. The chain joins TRBV27 to TRBJ2-3; 7 bases agree with TRBD2. With V trimmed by 6 bases and J by 8 bases, 20 bases remained unmatched. The CDR3 extends over 17 amino acids. Germline values: CDR1 MNHEY, CDR2 SMNVEV (reference sequence). The CDR3 region has the DNA TGTGCCAGCAGCCAAATGGGAACTAGCGCGGTCCATGGTACGCAGTATTTT. It is translated as CASSQMGTSAVHGTQYF.

The chain uses TRBV11-2 and TRBJ2-3; no clear D. The CDR3 covers 14 residues. Between the trimmed V and J ends, which lost 1 base and 0 bases, there was a span of 5 bases. Germline lookup yields CDR1 SGHAT and CDR2 FQNNGV. CDR3 in DNA: TGTGCCAGCAGCTTAGCGGGTAGCACAGATACGCAGTATTTT. Encoded protein: CASSLAGSTDTQYF.

The J gene is TRBJ2-5, the V gene TRBV5-1, with TRBD2 as a possible D gene (5 bases). Trimming removed 0 bases from V and 2 bases from J, with 14 bases in between. Germline CDR1 reads SGHRS; CDR2 reads YFSETQ. The CDR3 contains 16 residues. This chain's CDR3 is CASSLVGESAQETQYF. CDR3 bases: TGCGCCAGCAGCTTGGTCGGGGAGTCCGCGCAAGAGACCCAGTACTTC.